This T cell receptor beta chain stems from a study of CD8 T cells in Susac syndrome. Germline assignment: CDR1 SSHAT and CDR2 FNYEAQ (reference sequence). The CDR3 totals 14 residues. With respect to this clonotype: The junction does not match germline at one end; this may be a read error.

The RNA input was about 0.5 to 1 ug, and it was reverse transcribed with random hexamers. Across 54 Vbeta and 13 Jbeta, immunoSEQ multiplex PCR amplified TCR beta CDR3. TCRdb reprocessed the immunoSEQ multiplex PCR reads via MiXCR and lists one record per CDR3 protein. This table has under 200,000 distinct CDR3 sequences, 91% appearing once. J is TRBJ2-7 and V is TRBV7-7; 8 bases match TRBD1. The receptor comes from a human donor with Susac syndrome. Sample: CD4+ T cells from PBMCs. This chain's CDR3 is CASSRDRTSHEQYF. In DNA form, the CDR3 reads TGTGCTAGCAGTCGGGACAGGACGTCCCACGAGCAGTACTTC. Based on the CDR3 plus reference TRBV7-7 and TRBJ2-7, the full variable domain is GAGVSQSPRYKVTKRGQDVTLRCDPISSHATLYWYQQALGQGPEFLTYFNYEAQPDKSGLPSDRFSAERPEGSISTLTIQRTEQRDSAMYRCASSRDRTSHEQYFGPGTRLTVT.